The 10 T cell receptor beta chains presented below share a single source sample, sequenced in a study of shared clonotypes between healthy human individuals. Sequencing used immunoSEQ multiplex PCR; TCRdb keeps in-frame clones, though not all of them. The table lists a few hundred thousand clones, around 77% of them singletons. The sequencing sample was made of PBMCs. The receptors here all came from a middle-aged woman in good health. Some clones in this sample may be carry-over from other donors' samples.

A note on this clone: It differs at one base from a far larger clone, so likely a read error. The rearrangement uses TRBV6-5 and TRBJ1-5, with D perhaps matching TRBD1 (5 bases). The CDR3 extends over 14 amino acids. Germline V gene lookup returns CDR1 MNHEY and CDR2 SVGAGI. V lost 8 bases, J lost 3 bases, and 14 bases lay in between. The CDR3 nucleotides read TGTGCCAGCGGTCCGGGACTGAACAATCAGCCCCAGCATTTT. Protein: CASGPGLNNQPQHF.

As to this clone: This may come from a read error, since a much larger clone is one base off. Other DNA sequences in the same sample also yield this CDR3. The chain uses TRBV7-3 and TRBJ2-3; 9 bases are shared with TRBD2. The CDR3 totals 15 residues. CDR1 and CDR2 (germline): SGHTA, FQGTGA. CDR3 nucleotides: TGCGCCAGCAGCCTTAGCGGGAGTAGGACAGATACGCAGTATTTT. Residues: CASSLSGSRTDTQYF.

Note on this clone: This sequence may be a read error, since a much larger clone differs from it by one base. The gene calls are TRBV30 and TRBJ2-5; the match to TRBD2 covers 10 bases. The CDR3 covers 16 residues. From germline, CDR1 is GTSNPN and CDR2 SVGIG (reference sequence). The CDR3 nucleotides are TGTGCCTGGAGTGGAGGAGCGGGAGGGCCCGGAGAGACCCGGTACTTC. Its translation: CAWSGGAGGPGETRYF.

On this clone itself: Just one base apart from a much larger clone, this may be a read error. The sample has other DNA sequences that encode this CDR3 too. The V call is TRBV7-2, the J call TRBJ2-7; D unresolved. CDR1 is SGHTA and CDR2 is FQGNSA in the germline V gene. The CDR3 spans 13 residues. CDR3 protein: CASSRVPSYEQYF. CDR3 in DNA: TGCGCCAGCAGCCGAGTGCCTTCCTACGAGCAGTACTTC.

This chain links TRBV28 with TRBJ1-1; 9 bases match TRBD1. The germline V gene has CDR1 MDHEN and CDR2 SYDVKM. Trimming removed 6 bases from V and 11 bases from J; junction bases left unmatched: 10. CDR3 length equals 13 residues. The CDR3 region has the DNA TGTGCCAGCAGCCCCAAGTGGACAGGGGTCGCTTTCTTT. Protein: CASSPKWTGVAFF.

The chain uses TRBV21-1 and TRBJ1-5; the D call in the table, TRBD1, was not verified against the DNA. TRBV21-1 is flagged as a pseudogene. This CDR3 region has 18 residues. As DNA, the CDR3 is TGTGCCAGCAGCAAAAGGAAGGGGGACAGGGGTCGGGATCAGCCCCAGCATTTT. It is translated as CASSKRKGDRGRDQPQHF.

This chain connects TRBV9 to TRBJ2-7; TRBD2 might be the D (6 bases). This CDR3 has 15 residues. Germline V gives CDR1 SGDLS, CDR2 YYNGEE. Trimming took 4 bases from V and 3 from J, leaving 17 bases between them. The CDR3 reads CASSPHLARNYEQYF. The CDR3 coding sequence is TGTGCCAGCAGCCCTCATCTAGCGAGAAACTACGAGCAGTACTTC. Supplemented by reference TRBV9 and TRBJ2-7, the full variable domain reads DSGVTQTPKHLITATGQRVTLRCSPRSGDLSVYWYQQSLDQGLQFLIQYYNGEERAKGNILERFSAQQFPDLHSELNLSSLELGDSALYFCASSPHLARNYEQYFGPGTRLTVT.

The V and J genes are TRBV30 and TRBJ2-7; either TRBD1 or TRBD2 may supply D (5 bases each). V gave up 8 bases and J gave up 2 bases, with 19 bases separating them. Germline CDR1 GTSNPN, CDR2 SVGIG (reference sequence). CDR3 length: 14 residues. The CDR3: CARGLVRVTYEQYF. For the CDR3, the DNA is TGTGCCCGGGGCCTGGTGCGGGTTACCTACGAGCAGTACTTC.

The J gene is TRBJ2-7, the V gene TRBV6-5, with D uncertain. This CDR3 is built from 14 residues. V lost 2 bases, J lost 2 bases, and 10 bases lay in between. Germline V CDR1 and CDR2: MNHEY, SVGAGI. CDR3 bases: TGTGCCAGCAGTTACGGACCCACAGCCTACGAGCAGTACTTC. Encoded protein: CASSYGPTAYEQYF.

This clone was found many times. The genes are TRBV7-2 and TRBJ2-5; the D is unclear. The germline V and J ends were trimmed by 0 bases and 5 bases, with 13 bases remaining between them. The V gene's germline CDR1 is SGHTA and CDR2 FQGNSA. This CDR3 contains 15 residues. CDR3 residues: CASSLARLLFETQYF. The CDR3 DNA reads TGTGCCAGCAGCTTAGCACGATTATTGTTCGAGACCCAGTACTTC. Variable domain in full (rest from reference TRBV7-2 and TRBJ2-5): GAGVSQSPSNKVTEKGKDVELRCDPISGHTALYWYRQSLGQGLEFLIYFQGNSAPDKSGLPSDRFSAERTGGSVSTLTIQRTQQEDSAVYLCASSLARLLFETQYFGPGTRLLVL.